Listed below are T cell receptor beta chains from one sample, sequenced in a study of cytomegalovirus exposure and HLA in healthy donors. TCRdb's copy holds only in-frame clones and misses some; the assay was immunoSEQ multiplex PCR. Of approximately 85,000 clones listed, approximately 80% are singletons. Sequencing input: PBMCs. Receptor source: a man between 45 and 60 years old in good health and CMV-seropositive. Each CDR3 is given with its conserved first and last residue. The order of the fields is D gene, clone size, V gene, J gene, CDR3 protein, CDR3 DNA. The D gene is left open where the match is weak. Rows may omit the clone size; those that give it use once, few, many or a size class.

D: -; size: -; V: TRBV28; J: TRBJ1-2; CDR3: CASSGRTDGYTF; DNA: TGTGCCAGCAGTGGACGGACAGATGGCTACACCTTC
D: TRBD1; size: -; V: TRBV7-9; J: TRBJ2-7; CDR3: CASIPGQGASGTYEQYF; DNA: TGTGCCAGCATTCCGGGACAGGGGGCTTCAGGGACCTACGAGCAGTACTTC
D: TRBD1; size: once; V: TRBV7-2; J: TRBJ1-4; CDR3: CASSPDRGANEKLFF; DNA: TGTGCCAGCAGCCCGGACAGGGGAGCTAATGAAAAACTGTTTTTT
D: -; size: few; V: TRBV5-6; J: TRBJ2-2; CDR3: CASSSPGGGELFF; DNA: TGTGCCAGCAGCTCCCCCGGGGGAGGGGAGCTGTTTTTT
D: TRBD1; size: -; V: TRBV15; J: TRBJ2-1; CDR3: CATSGTGDNEQFF; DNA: TGTGCCACCAGCGGGACAGGGGATAATGAGCAGTTCTTC
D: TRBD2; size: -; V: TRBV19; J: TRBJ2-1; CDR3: CASSRTSGNYNEQFF; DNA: TGTGCCAGTAGCCGGACTAGCGGGAACTACAATGAGCAGTTCTTC
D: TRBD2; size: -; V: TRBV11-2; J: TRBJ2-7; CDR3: CASSPSSSGLYEQYF; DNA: TGTGCCAGCAGCCCCTCTTCTAGCGGACTCTACGAGCAGTACTTC
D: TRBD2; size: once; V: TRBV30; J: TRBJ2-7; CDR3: CAWSRGLAGGSTYEQYF; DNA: TGTGCCTGGAGTAGGGGACTAGCGGGAGGGAGTACCTACGAGCAGTACTTC
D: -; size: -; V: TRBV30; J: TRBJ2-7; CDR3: CAWRSQGYSIYEQYF; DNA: TGTGCCTGGAGGAGCCAGGGGTATTCGATTTACGAGCAGTACTTC
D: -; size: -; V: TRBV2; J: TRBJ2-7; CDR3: CASSDYPRYEQYF; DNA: TGTGCCAGCAGTGACTACCCCCGCTACGAGCAGTACTTC
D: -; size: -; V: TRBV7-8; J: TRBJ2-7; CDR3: CASSLRTSSHEQYF; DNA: TGTGCCAGCAGCCTACGGACATCTTCCCACGAGCAGTACTTC
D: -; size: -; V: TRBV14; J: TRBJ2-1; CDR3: CASSQVGMSGRDSYNEQFF; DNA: TGTGCCAGCAGCCAAGTAGGTATGAGCGGGCGAGACTCCTACAATGAGCAGTTCTTC
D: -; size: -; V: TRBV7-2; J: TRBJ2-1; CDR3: CASSLAPREQFF; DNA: TGTGCCAGCAGCTTAGCGCCCAGGGAGCAGTTCTTC
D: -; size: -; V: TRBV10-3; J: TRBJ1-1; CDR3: CAISEGTLNTEAFF; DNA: TGTGCCATCAGTGAAGGGACATTGAACACTGAAGCTTTCTTT
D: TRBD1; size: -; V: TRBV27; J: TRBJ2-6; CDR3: CASSLLGQGSSGANVLTF; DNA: TGTGCCAGCAGTTTATTGGGACAGGGGAGCTCTGGGGCCAACGTCCTGACTTTC
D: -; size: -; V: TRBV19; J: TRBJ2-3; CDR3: CASSMSFGTDTQYF; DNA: TGTGCCAGTAGTATGTCGTTCGGCACAGATACGCAGTATTTT
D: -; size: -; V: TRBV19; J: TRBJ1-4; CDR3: CASTPIGGPEPTNEKLFF; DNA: TGTGCCAGTACCCCAATCGGAGGGCCAGAACCAACTAATGAAAAACTGTTTTTT
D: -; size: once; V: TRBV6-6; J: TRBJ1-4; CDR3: CASSYPTTTNEKLFF; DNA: TGTGCCAGCAGTTACCCGACTACAACTAATGAAAAACTGTTTTTT
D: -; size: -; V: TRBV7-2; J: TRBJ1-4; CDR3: CASSPDPLTVGEKLFF; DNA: TGTGCCAGCAGTCCAGACCCCTTGACAGTTGGTGAAAAACTGTTTTTT
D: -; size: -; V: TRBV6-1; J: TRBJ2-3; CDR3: CASSPRGPPPDTQYF; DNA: TGTGCCAGCAGTCCCAGGGGTCCCCCCCCAGATACGCAGTATTTT
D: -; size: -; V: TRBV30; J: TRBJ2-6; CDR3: CAWSLQGAGANVLTF; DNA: TGTGCCTGGAGCCTTCAGGGTGCTGGGGCCAACGTCCTGACTTTC
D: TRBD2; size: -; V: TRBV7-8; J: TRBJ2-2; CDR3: CASSLYGTSGRTGELFF; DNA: TGTGCCAGCAGCTTATATGGGACTAGCGGAAGGACCGGGGAGCTGTTTTTT
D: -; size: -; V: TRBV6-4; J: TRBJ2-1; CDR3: CASSDEGSNEQFF; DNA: TGTGCCAGCAGTGACGAGGGAAGCAATGAGCAGTTCTTC
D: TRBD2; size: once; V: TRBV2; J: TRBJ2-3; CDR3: CASSEQREFTDTQYF; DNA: TGTGCCAGCAGTGAACAGCGGGAGTTCACAGATACGCAGTATTTT
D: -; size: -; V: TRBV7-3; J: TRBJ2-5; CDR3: CASSPLVAGEETQYF; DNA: TGTGCCAGCAGCCCCCTGGTTGCAGGGGAAGAGACCCAGTACTTC
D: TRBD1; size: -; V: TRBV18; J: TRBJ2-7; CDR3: CASSPEPGQGSEQYF; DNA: TGTGCCAGCTCACCCGAACCGGGACAGGGGAGCGAGCAGTACTTC
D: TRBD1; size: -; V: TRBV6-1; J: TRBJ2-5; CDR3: CASSEAHRGFQETQYF; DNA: TGTGCCAGCAGTGAAGCGCACAGGGGATTCCAAGAGACCCAGTACTTC
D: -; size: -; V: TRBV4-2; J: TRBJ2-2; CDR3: CASSEGSVARTGELFF; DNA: TGTGCCAGCAGTGAGGGAAGCGTCGCTCGCACCGGGGAGCTGTTTTTT
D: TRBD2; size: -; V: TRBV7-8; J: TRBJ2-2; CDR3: CASRGGAGGLNTGELFF; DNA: TGTGCCAGCAGGGGGGGAGCGGGAGGGTTGAACACCGGGGAGCTGTTTTTT
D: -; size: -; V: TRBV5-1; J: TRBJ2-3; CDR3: CASSSGTDTQYF; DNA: TGCGCCAGCAGTAGCGGCACAGATACGCAGTATTTT
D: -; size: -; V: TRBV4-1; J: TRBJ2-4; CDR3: CASSQGMVVGQRAKNSQYF; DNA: TGCGCCAGCAGCCAAGGCATGGTTGTGGGACAAAGAGCCAAAAACAGTCAGTACTTC
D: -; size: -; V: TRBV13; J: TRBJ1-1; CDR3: CASSLGGGTEAFF; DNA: TGTGCCAGCAGCTTAGGGGGGGGGACTGAAGCTTTCTTT
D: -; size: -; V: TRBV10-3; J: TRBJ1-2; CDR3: CAISESIGSDGGYTF; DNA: TGTGCCATCAGTGAGTCAATAGGGAGCGACGGGGGCTACACCTTC
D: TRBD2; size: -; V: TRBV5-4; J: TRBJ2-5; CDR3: CASTSGLAGVGETQYF; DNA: TGTGCCAGCACCTCTGGACTAGCGGGAGTTGGCGAGACCCAGTACTTC
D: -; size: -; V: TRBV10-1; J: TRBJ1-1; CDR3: CASSSRTVLPNTEAFF; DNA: TGCGCCAGCAGTTCCCGGACAGTTCTCCCGAACACTGAAGCTTTCTTT
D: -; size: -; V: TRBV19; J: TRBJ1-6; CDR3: CASSIAGNPNSPLHF; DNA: TGTGCCAGTAGTATCGCGGGGAACCCCAATTCACCCCTCCACTTT
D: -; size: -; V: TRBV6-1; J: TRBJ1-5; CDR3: CASSRRTVNEPQHF; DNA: TGTGCCAGCAGCCGAAGGACAGTTAATGAGCCCCAGCATTTT
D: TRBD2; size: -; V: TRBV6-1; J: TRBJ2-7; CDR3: CASSEAGGSWVQYF; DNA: TGTGCCAGCAGTGAAGCCGGCGGGAGTTGGGTGCAGTACTTC
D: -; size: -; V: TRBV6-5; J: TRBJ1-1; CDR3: CASSWAGWNTEAFF; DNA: TGTGCCAGCAGTTGGGCAGGGTGGAACACTGAAGCTTTCTTT
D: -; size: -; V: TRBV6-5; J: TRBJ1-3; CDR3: CASRPGVGNTIYF; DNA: TGTGCCAGCAGGCCAGGGGTTGGAAACACCATATATTTT
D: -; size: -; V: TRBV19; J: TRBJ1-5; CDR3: CASSGGYNQPQHF; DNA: TGTGCCAGTAGCGGAGGGTACAATCAGCCCCAGCATTTT
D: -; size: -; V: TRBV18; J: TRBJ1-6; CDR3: CASSPDRLNSPLHF; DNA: TGTGCCAGCTCGCCGGACAGATTAAATTCACCCCTCCACTTT
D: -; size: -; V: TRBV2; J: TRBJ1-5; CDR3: CASSPGVNSNQPQHF; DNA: TGTGCCAGCAGTCCAGGGGTTAATAGCAATCAGCCCCAGCATTTT
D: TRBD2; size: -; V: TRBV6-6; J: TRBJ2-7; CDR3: CASSYPSGSTDEQYF; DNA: TGTGCCAGCAGTTATCCGAGCGGGAGTACCGACGAGCAGTACTTC